The 20 T cell receptor beta chains presented below share a single source sample, sequenced in a study of T cell responses to AZD1222 COVID-19 vaccine. Sequencing was performed with immunoSEQ multiplex PCR; in TCRdb, only in-frame clones are kept and a portion is missing. Of roughly 13,000 clones in the sample, under 90% were seen once. Sequencing was performed on peripheral blood, taken 28 days after the second AZD1222 dose. The receptor set was obtained from an adult who received the AZD1222 COVID-19 vaccine.

The chain employs TRBV10-3 and TRBJ2-3, with 7 bases that match TRBD1. The CDR3 extends over 15 amino acids. J gave up 2 bases and V 3 bases, and 5 bases lay outside the gene matches. Germline V gives CDR1 ENHRY, CDR2 SYGVKD. CDR3 nucleotides: TGTGCCATCAGTGACACGGGACAGATCACAGATACGCAGTATTTT. Its protein product is CAISDTGQITDTQYF.

This rearrangement joins TRBV18 to TRBJ1-5; D remains unclear. V lost 1 base to trimming and J lost 2 bases, with 6 bases between them. The germline CDR1 and CDR2 sequences are KGHSH and LQKENI. The CDR3 spans 14 residues. As DNA, the CDR3 is TGTGCCAGCTCACCACAGGAGGGCAATCAGCCCCAGCATTTT. Its translation is CASSPQEGNQPQHF. Full variable domain (remainder filled in from reference TRBV18 and TRBJ1-5): NAGVMQNPRHLVRRRGQEARLRCSPMKGHSHVYWYRQLPEEGLKFMVYLQKENIIDESGMPKERFSAEFPKEGPSILRIQQVVRGDSAAYFCASSPQEGNQPQHFGDGTRLSIL.

The genes are TRBV6-5 and TRBJ1-1; 7 nucleotides match TRBD1. V lost 0 bases to trimming and J lost 6 bases; unmatched junction nucleotides: 7. Germline V CDR1 and CDR2: MNHEY, SVGAGI. The CDR3 contains 15 residues. The CDR3 protein is CASSYSGGGSSEAFF. DNA for the CDR3: TGTGCCAGCAGTTACTCGGGAGGGGGCTCTTCTGAAGCTTTCTTT.

CDR3 in DNA: TGTGCCAGCAGCGCACAGGGGGCGTTTCAGCCCCAGCATTTT. This codes for CASSAQGAFQPQHF. The chain combines TRBV3-1 (or the pseudogene TRBV3-2) with TRBJ1-5; TRBD1 aligns across 9 bases. The junction had 5 bases not matched to a gene; V was cut back by 5 bases and J by 6 bases. CDR3 length equals 14 residues. The germline V gene encodes CDR1 LGHDT and CDR2 YNNKEL (reference sequence).

The chain is built from TRBV5-1 and TRBJ1-1; unclear D gene. In germline, CDR1 is SGHRS, CDR2 YFSETQ. Between the trimmed V and J ends, which lost 0 bases and 5 bases, there was a span of 8 bases. This CDR3 region has 13 residues. The CDR3 sequence: CASSLAGKTEAFF. CDR3 in DNA: TGCGCCAGCAGCTTGGCGGGGAAAACTGAAGCTTTCTTT.

This chain uses TRBV2 with TRBJ2-3; D may be TRBD2 (5 bases). The V and J ends lost 8 bases and 2 bases respectively, with 11 bases between them. The CDR3 covers 13 residues. Germline V gives CDR1 SNHLY, CDR2 FYNNEI. In DNA form, the CDR3 reads TGTGCCAGCGGTTTGGACTTCACAGATACGCAGTATTTT. This codes for CASGLDFTDTQYF.

This chain joins TRBV6-1 and TRBJ1-6; 8 positions match TRBD1. V lost 1 base to trimming and J lost 11 bases; unmatched junction nucleotides: 13. Germline V gene sequence: CDR1 MNHNS, CDR2 SASEGT. The CDR3 is 17 residues long. In nucleotides, the CDR3 is TGTGCCAGCAGTGAAGTTTGGACAGGGAAAGGGATCGCACCCCTCCACTTT. It is translated as CASSEVWTGKGIAPLHF.

The V gene is TRBV14, the J gene TRBJ1-4, with D unresolved. This CDR3 contains 14 residues. Trimming took 4 bases from V and 5 from J, leaving 11 bases between them. CDR1 is SGHDN, CDR2 FVKESK, per germline. For the CDR3, the DNA is TGTGCCAGCAGCCCATGGACGGAGAATGAAAAACTGTTTTTT. Protein: CASSPWTENEKLFF.

The J gene is TRBJ2-7, the V gene TRBV3-1 (or the pseudogene TRBV3-2), with 9 bases that match TRBD2. Germline values: CDR1 LGHDT, CDR2 YNNKEL (reference sequence). The length of the CDR3 is 16 residues. Unmatched junction bases numbered 9, after V lost 4 bases and J lost 2 bases. CDR3 DNA: TGTGCCAGCAGCCCCATGTTTGGCGGGGGGGCCTACGAGCAGTACTTC. Translation: CASSPMFGGGAYEQYF.

The chain employs TRBV28 and TRBJ1-2; 9 bases fit TRBD1. This CDR3 region has 13 residues. V shed 5 bases, J shed 2 bases, and the junction held 0 bases outside the gene matches. Germline V gene data show CDR1 as MDHEN and CDR2 as SYDVKM. The DNA of the CDR3 is TGTGCCAGCAGTGACAGGGGGAACTATGGCTACACCTTC. The encoded protein is CASSDRGNYGYTF.

This chain uses TRBV2 with TRBJ1-4; D call uncertain. Looked up from germline, CDR1 is SNHLY and CDR2 is FYNNEI. Trimming removed 3 bases from V and 0 bases from J, with 8 bases in between. The CDR3 is 15 amino acids. CDR3 DNA: TGTGCCAGCAGTGATGGCCGGGCAACTAATGAAAAACTGTTTTTT. Translating it yields CASSDGRATNEKLFF.

The chain links TRBV4-1 to TRBJ2-1, with 14 nucleotides matching TRBD2. CDR1 is MGHRA, CDR2 YSYEKL, per germline. CDR3 length equals 13 residues. The V gene end was trimmed by 8 bases and the J gene end by 8 bases; junction bases not matched to a gene: 2. This CDR3 reads CASRLAGGDEQFF. The CDR3, as DNA: TGCGCCAGCCGACTAGCGGGAGGGGATGAGCAGTTCTTC.

The chain joins TRBV7-8 to TRBJ2-7, with 7 positions matching TRBD2. V lost 5 bases and J lost 5; bases outside the gene matches: 9. Germline-derived CDR1 and CDR2 are SGHVS and FQNEAQ. This CDR3 contains 14 residues. The CDR3 reads CASSPRTRIHEQYF. Here the CDR3 DNA reads TGTGCCAGCAGCCCACGGACTAGGATCCACGAGCAGTACTTC.

The chain joins TRBV27 to TRBJ2-7; no clear D. Trimming stripped 3 bases from V and 1 base from J, with 7 bases between. The CDR3 consists of 13 residues. Germline CDR1 is MNHEY and CDR2 is SMNVEV (reference sequence). The CDR3 DNA follows: TGTGCCAGCAGTTTTGTGGGGTCCTACGAGCAGTACTTC. Its translation: CASSFVGSYEQYF.

The chain combines TRBV29-1 with TRBJ1-1; no firm D call. Between the trimmed V and J ends, which lost 1 base and 1 base, there was a span of 7 bases. The CDR3 runs to 13 residues. In germline, CDR1 is SQVTM, CDR2 ANQGSEA. As DNA, the CDR3 is TGCAGCGTTGAAGCCTTGGGGAACACTGAAGCTTTCTTT. This gives the protein CSVEALGNTEAFF.

The CDR3 DNA reads as TGTGCCAGCAGTCGAGATCCCGGGACAACCCAAGAGACCCAGTACTTC. This gives the protein CASSRDPGTTQETQYF. This rearrangement joins TRBV6-6 to TRBJ2-5; D perhaps matches TRBD1 (6 bases). The CDR3 is made up of 16 amino acids. The V end was cut by 5 bases, the J end by 1 base, with 17 bases between. Germline CDR1 is MNHNY and CDR2 is SVGAGI (reference sequence).

This rearrangement joins TRBV6-2 or TRBV6-3 to TRBJ1-2; D perhaps matches TRBD1 (6 bases). Germline V gene data show CDR1 as MNHEY and CDR2 as SVGEGT. This CDR3 has 15 amino acids. V lost 2 bases and J lost 7, with 17 bases in between. The CDR3 spells CASSYTEGVTSGYTF. CDR3 DNA: TGTGCCAGCAGTTACACTGAGGGGGTCACATCTGGCTACACCTTC.

The chain links TRBV28 to TRBJ1-2; 7 bases line up with TRBD1. CDR1 MDHEN and CDR2 SYDVKM come from the germline V gene. CDR3 length: 14 residues. The junction had 5 bases not matched to a gene; V was cut back by 2 bases and J by 5 bases. CDR3 in amino acids: CASSLQGGVYGYTF. As DNA, the CDR3 is TGTGCCAGCAGTTTACAGGGGGGTGTTTATGGCTACACCTTC.

This rearrangement joins TRBV6-5 to TRBJ1-5, with TRBD1 matching over 7 bases. The CDR3 runs 15 residues. After removal of 5 bases from V and 5 bases from J, the junction contained 9 bases not matched to a gene. CDR1 is MNHEY and CDR2 is SVGAGI in the germline V gene. CDR3 protein: CASSKTGVLDQPQHF. The DNA for the CDR3 is TGTGCCAGCAGTAAAACAGGGGTTTTAGATCAGCCCCAGCATTTT.

This sequence joins TRBV7-9 and TRBJ2-2; D is perhaps TRBD1 (6 bases). The V end lost 5 bases, the J end lost 6 bases, and 13 bases lay between the germline ends. Germline V CDR1 and CDR2: SEHNR, FQNEAQ (reference sequence). CDR3 size: 14 residues. The DNA for the CDR3 is TGTGCCAGCAGCCTTTGGGGGCTTGCCGGGGAGCTGTTTTTT. As protein: CASSLWGLAGELFF. The full variable domain, in which reference TRBV7-9 and TRBJ2-2 provide the parts outside the CDR3, is DTGVSQNPRHKITKRGQNVTFRCDPISEHNRLYWYRQTLGQGPEFLTYFQNEAQLEKSRLLSDRFSAERPKGSFSTLEIQRTEQGDSAMYLCASSLWGLAGELFFGEGSRLTVL.